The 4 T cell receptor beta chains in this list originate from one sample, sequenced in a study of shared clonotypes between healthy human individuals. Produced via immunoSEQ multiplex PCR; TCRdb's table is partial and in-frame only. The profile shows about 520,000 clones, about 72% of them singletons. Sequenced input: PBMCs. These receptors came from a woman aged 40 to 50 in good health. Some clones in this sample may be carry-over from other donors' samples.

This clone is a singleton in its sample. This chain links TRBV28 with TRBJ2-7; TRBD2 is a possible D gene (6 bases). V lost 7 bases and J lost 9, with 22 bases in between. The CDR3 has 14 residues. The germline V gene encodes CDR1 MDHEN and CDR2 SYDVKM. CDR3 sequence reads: CASNGWGETEPQYF. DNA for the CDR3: TGTGCCAGCAATGGGTGGGGGGAGACTGAACCGCAGTACTTC.

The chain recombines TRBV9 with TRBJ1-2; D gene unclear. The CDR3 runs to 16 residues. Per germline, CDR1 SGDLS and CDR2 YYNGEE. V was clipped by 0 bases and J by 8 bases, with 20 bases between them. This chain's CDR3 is CASSVGSPPLTEGYTF. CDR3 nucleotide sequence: TGTGCCAGCAGCGTAGGGTCCCCCCCCCTAACGGAGGGCTACACCTTC.

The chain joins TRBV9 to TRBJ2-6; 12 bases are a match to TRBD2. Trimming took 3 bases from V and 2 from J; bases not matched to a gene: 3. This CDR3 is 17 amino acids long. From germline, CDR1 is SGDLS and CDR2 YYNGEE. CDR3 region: CASSATSGSTGANVLTF. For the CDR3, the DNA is TGTGCCAGCAGCGCGACTAGCGGGAGTACTGGGGCCAACGTCCTGACTTTC.

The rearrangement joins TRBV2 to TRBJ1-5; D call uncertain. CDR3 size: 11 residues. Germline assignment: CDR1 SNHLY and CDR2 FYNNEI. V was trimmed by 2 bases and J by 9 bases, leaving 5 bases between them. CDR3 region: CASSEPGPQHF. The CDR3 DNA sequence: TGTGCCAGCAGTGAACCGGGGCCCCAGCATTTT.